This TCR beta chain emerged from a study of cytomegalovirus exposure and HLA in healthy donors. Study-wide context: The 500 to 750 first-cohort repertoires and the 130 or so validation repertoires shared the same platform, a later analysis reported. Whole-study results and caveats: Later, an analysis found that TCR clusters from the first cohort tended to co-occur in the 120 or so validation repertoires. Most sequenced TCRs were rare (though some public TCRs occurred in many donors).

TCRdb's copy holds only in-frame clones and misses some; the assay was immunoSEQ multiplex PCR. There are roughly 330,000 clones in the sample; 75% to 90% occur only once, and roughly 1.2% lies in the top ten. This CDR3 has 15 amino acids. CDR1 and CDR2 from the germline V gene are SGDLS and YYNGEE. V lost 0 bases, J lost 8 bases, and 9 bases stayed unmatched. As for this clone: Its antigen is undetermined.

The chain combines TRBV9 with TRBJ1-2, with 8 bases that match TRBD1. Material: PBMCs. This clonotype was obtained from a woman under 40 in good health and CMV-seropositive. In nucleotides, the CDR3 is TGTGCCAGCAGCGTAGAGGGAGGACAGGGCGTCGGCTACACCTTC. Translated: CASSVEGGQGVGYTF.